A selection of T cell receptor beta chains follows, all from one sample in a study of blood T cells in healthy people across ages. TCRdb reprocessed the 5' RACE reads with MiXCR, giving one entry per CDR3 protein. The sample lists 850,000 to 1,100,000 distinct CDR3 sequences, around two fifths occurring once. Sample: blood. These receptors all stem from a man aged 18 to 30 in good health. The CDR3 runs from the conserved cysteine through the conserved F or W. The D gene is left open where the match is weak. Clone size appears in some rows only: once, few, many, or a class for an expanded clone.

V gene: TRBV20-1; D gene: TRBD1; J gene: TRBJ2-3; clone size: few; CDR3 protein: CSAPSGTGSRGTDTQYF; CDR3 DNA: TGCAGTGCTCCCTCGGGGACAGGGAGTCGTGGCACAGATACGCAGTATTTT
V gene: TRBV6-6; D gene: -; J gene: TRBJ1-2; clone size: few; CDR3 protein: CASSYERGLTNGYTF; CDR3 DNA: TGTGCCAGCAGTTACGAACGGGGGTTAACTAATGGCTACACCTTC
V gene: TRBV4-2; D gene: -; J gene: TRBJ1-2; clone size: -; CDR3 protein: CASSQDDRLGYTF; CDR3 DNA: TGTGCCAGCAGCCAAGACGATAGACTCGGCTACACCTTC
V gene: TRBV2; D gene: TRBD2; J gene: TRBJ2-3; clone size: few; CDR3 protein: CASGIAGGSTDTQYF; CDR3 DNA: TGTGCCAGCGGAATAGCGGGGGGAAGCACGGATACGCAGTATTTT
V gene: TRBV7-6; D gene: -; J gene: TRBJ1-4; clone size: -; CDR3 protein: CASSHVGQGRKANEKLFF; CDR3 DNA: TGTGCCAGCAGCCACGTTGGTCAGGGCAGGAAGGCTAATGAAAAACTGTTTTTT
V gene: TRBV7-2; D gene: -; J gene: TRBJ2-1; clone size: -; CDR3 protein: CASSLNGGADNEQFF; CDR3 DNA: TGTGCCAGCAGCTTAAATGGGGGGGCGGACAATGAGCAGTTCTTC
V gene: TRBV2; D gene: -; J gene: TRBJ2-4; clone size: few; CDR3 protein: CASSELRGSGIQYF; CDR3 DNA: TGTGCCAGCAGTGAACTGAGGGGTTCAGGCATTCAGTACTTC
V gene: TRBV6-1; D gene: -; J gene: TRBJ1-2; clone size: -; CDR3 protein: CASGEGRDNYGYTF; CDR3 DNA: TGTGCCAGCGGTGAGGGCAGGGACAACTATGGCTACACCTTC
V gene: TRBV15; D gene: -; J gene: TRBJ1-4; clone size: few; CDR3 protein: CATSRRARGDHEKLFF; CDR3 DNA: TGTGCCACCAGCAGACGGGCCCGCGGAGATCATGAAAAACTGTTTTTT
V gene: TRBV7-9; D gene: TRBD1; J gene: TRBJ2-7; clone size: -; CDR3 protein: CASSSQGDSYEQYF; CDR3 DNA: TGTGCCAGCAGCTCGCAGGGGGATTCCTACGAGCAGTACTTC
V gene: TRBV7-9; D gene: -; J gene: TRBJ1-6; clone size: -; CDR3 protein: CALDPSYNSPLHF; CDR3 DNA: TGTGCCCTGGATCCGTCCTATAATTCACCCCTCCACTTT
V gene: TRBV12-3/TRBV12-4; D gene: -; J gene: TRBJ1-1; clone size: -; CDR3 protein: CASKQNVLTFF; CDR3 DNA: TGTGCCAGCAAGCAGAACGTCCTAACTTTCTTT
V gene: TRBV20-1; D gene: -; J gene: TRBJ2-5; clone size: many; CDR3 protein: CSARTTYQETQYF; CDR3 DNA: TGCAGTGCTAGGACAACGTATCAAGAGACCCAGTACTTC
V gene: TRBV12-3/TRBV12-4; D gene: -; J gene: TRBJ2-1; clone size: few; CDR3 protein: CASSFGWGIPNNEQFF; CDR3 DNA: TGTGCCAGCAGTTTTGGTTGGGGGATCCCTAACAATGAGCAGTTCTTC
V gene: TRBV6-1; D gene: TRBD1; J gene: TRBJ1-2; clone size: -; CDR3 protein: CASSLGTGVANYGYTF; CDR3 DNA: TGTGCCAGCAGCCTAGGGACAGGGGTAGCTAACTATGGCTACACCTTC
V gene: TRBV3-1; D gene: -; J gene: TRBJ1-5; clone size: -; CDR3 protein: CASSQDHGNQPQHF; CDR3 DNA: TGTGCCAGCAGCCAAGACCATGGCAATCAGCCCCAGCATTTT
V gene: TRBV7-2; D gene: TRBD1; J gene: TRBJ2-7; clone size: -; CDR3 protein: CASSLAGGQAYEQYF; CDR3 DNA: TGTGCCAGCAGCTTAGCTGGGGGACAGGCGTACGAGCAGTACTTC
V gene: TRBV24-1; D gene: -; J gene: TRBJ1-2; clone size: -; CDR3 protein: CATSDSELYGYTF; CDR3 DNA: TGTGCCACCAGTGATTCGGAGCTCTATGGCTACACCTTC
V gene: TRBV12-3/TRBV12-4; D gene: -; J gene: TRBJ2-3; clone size: -; CDR3 protein: CASSFPMSTDTQYF; CDR3 DNA: TGTGCCAGCAGTTTCCCAATGAGCACAGATACGCAGTATTTT
V gene: TRBV5-1; D gene: -; J gene: TRBJ2-1; clone size: -; CDR3 protein: CASSLESGARSYNEQFF; CDR3 DNA: TGCGCCAGCAGCTTGGAGTCGGGGGCGCGCTCCTACAATGAGCAGTTCTTC
V gene: TRBV7-3; D gene: -; J gene: TRBJ1-2; clone size: few; CDR3 protein: CASSLLGPGYGYTF; CDR3 DNA: TGTGCCAGCAGCTTACTCGGTCCAGGCTATGGCTACACCTTC
V gene: TRBV6-6; D gene: -; J gene: TRBJ2-3; clone size: -; CDR3 protein: CASQGGDRGADTQYF; CDR3 DNA: TGTGCCAGCCAAGGAGGCGACAGAGGGGCAGATACGCAGTATTTT
V gene: TRBV6-2/TRBV6-3; D gene: TRBD1; J gene: TRBJ2-7; clone size: few; CDR3 protein: CASSYSLTGYEQYF; CDR3 DNA: TGTGCCAGCAGTTACTCGTTGACAGGGTACGAGCAGTACTTC
V gene: TRBV30; D gene: TRBD1; J gene: TRBJ2-7; clone size: few; CDR3 protein: CAWGTGAREQYF; CDR3 DNA: TGTGCCTGGGGTACAGGGGCGAGGGAGCAGTACTTC
V gene: TRBV7-9; D gene: -; J gene: TRBJ2-1; clone size: -; CDR3 protein: CASSLYGRANEQFF; CDR3 DNA: TGTGCCAGCAGCTTATACGGCAGGGCCAATGAGCAGTTCTTC
V gene: TRBV28; D gene: -; J gene: TRBJ2-3; clone size: many; CDR3 protein: CASTGDTQYF; CDR3 DNA: TGTGCCAGTACCGGAGATACGCAGTATTTT
V gene: TRBV20-1; D gene: -; J gene: TRBJ1-5; clone size: -; CDR3 protein: CSASGGRAGNQPQHF; CDR3 DNA: TGCAGTGCTAGTGGGGGCAGGGCTGGGAATCAGCCCCAGCATTTT
V gene: TRBV4-2; D gene: -; J gene: TRBJ2-5; clone size: many; CDR3 protein: CASSQESADQETQYF; CDR3 DNA: TGTGCCAGCAGCCAAGAATCTGCGGATCAAGAGACCCAGTACTTC
V gene: TRBV6-6; D gene: -; J gene: TRBJ2-5; clone size: few; CDR3 protein: CASSSDTVIWWYF; CDR3 DNA: TGTGCCAGCAGTTCGGACACAGTGATCTGGTGGTACTTC
V gene: TRBV20-1; D gene: -; J gene: TRBJ1-5; clone size: -; CDR3 protein: CSARGFGNQPQHF; CDR3 DNA: TGCAGTGCTCGGGGGTTCGGCAATCAGCCCCAGCATTTT
V gene: TRBV5-1; D gene: -; J gene: TRBJ2-3; clone size: many; CDR3 protein: CASSLDTGTDTQYF; CDR3 DNA: TGCGCCAGCAGCTTGGACACCGGCACAGATACGCAGTATTTT
V gene: TRBV4-1; D gene: TRBD2; J gene: TRBJ2-1; clone size: -; CDR3 protein: CASSQGTSDYNEQFF; CDR3 DNA: TGCGCCAGCAGCCAGGGGACTAGCGACTACAATGAGCAGTTCTTC
V gene: TRBV14; D gene: -; J gene: TRBJ2-6; clone size: -; CDR3 protein: CASSPWFSGANVLTF; CDR3 DNA: TGTGCCAGCAGCCCCTGGTTCTCTGGGGCCAACGTCCTGACTTTC
V gene: TRBV20-1; D gene: -; J gene: TRBJ2-1; clone size: -; CDR3 protein: CSAEGDNEQFF; CDR3 DNA: TGCAGTGCCGAGGGAGACAATGAGCAGTTCTTC
V gene: TRBV7-8; D gene: TRBD1; J gene: TRBJ1-4; clone size: few; CDR3 protein: CASSTRTGHGDPNEKLFF; CDR3 DNA: TGTGCCAGCAGCACACGGACAGGGCACGGGGACCCTAATGAAAAACTGTTTTTT
V gene: TRBV7-8; D gene: -; J gene: TRBJ1-3; clone size: -; CDR3 protein: CASSLRRVFSGNTIYF; CDR3 DNA: TGTGCCAGCAGCTTACGGAGGGTCTTCTCTGGAAACACCATATATTTT
V gene: TRBV2; D gene: -; J gene: TRBJ2-1; clone size: -; CDR3 protein: CASSPRGSDGDEQFF; CDR3 DNA: TGTGCCAGCAGCCCTAGGGGCAGCGATGGGGATGAGCAGTTCTTC
V gene: TRBV19; D gene: -; J gene: TRBJ1-2; clone size: -; CDR3 protein: CASSIGSAGYTF; CDR3 DNA: TGTGCCAGTAGTATAGGGAGTGCTGGCTACACCTTC
V gene: TRBV4-3; D gene: -; J gene: TRBJ2-2; clone size: -; CDR3 protein: CASSQDAGFAGELFF; CDR3 DNA: TGCGCCAGCAGCCAAGATGCGGGGTTTGCCGGGGAGCTGTTTTTT
V gene: TRBV7-2; D gene: -; J gene: TRBJ1-1; clone size: -; CDR3 protein: CASSSNRETEAFF; CDR3 DNA: TGTGCCAGCAGCTCCAACAGGGAAACTGAAGCTTTCTTT
V gene: TRBV10-3; D gene: -; J gene: TRBJ1-1; clone size: -; CDR3 protein: CAIRGQETSNTEAFF; CDR3 DNA: TGTGCCATCAGAGGTCAGGAGACATCGAACACTGAAGCTTTCTTT
V gene: TRBV3-1; D gene: -; J gene: TRBJ2-3; clone size: -; CDR3 protein: CASSPSYGTDTQYF; CDR3 DNA: TGTGCCAGCAGCCCATCTTACGGCACAGATACGCAGTATTTT
V gene: TRBV2; D gene: -; J gene: TRBJ2-5; clone size: many; CDR3 protein: CASSETAETQYF; CDR3 DNA: TGTGCCAGCAGTGAGACAGCGGAGACCCAGTACTTC
V gene: TRBV7-9; D gene: TRBD1; J gene: TRBJ2-5; clone size: few; CDR3 protein: CASSLSDRVEETQYF; CDR3 DNA: TGTGCCAGCAGCTTATCGGACAGGGTGGAAGAGACCCAGTACTTC
V gene: TRBV29-1; D gene: -; J gene: TRBJ2-3; clone size: many; CDR3 protein: CSVVPNRDSVTDTQYF; CDR3 DNA: TGCAGCGTCGTACCTAACCGGGACTCAGTCACAGATACGCAGTATTTT